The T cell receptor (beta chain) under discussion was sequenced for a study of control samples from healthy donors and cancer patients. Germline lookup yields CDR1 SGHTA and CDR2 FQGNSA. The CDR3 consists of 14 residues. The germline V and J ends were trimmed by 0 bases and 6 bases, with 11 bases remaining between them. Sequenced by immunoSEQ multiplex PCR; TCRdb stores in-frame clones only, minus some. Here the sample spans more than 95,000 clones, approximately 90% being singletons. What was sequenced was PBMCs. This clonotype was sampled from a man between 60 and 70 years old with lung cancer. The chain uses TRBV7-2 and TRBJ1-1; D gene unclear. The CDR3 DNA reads TGTGCCAGCAGCTTAGCTAAGGTACTCCCTGAAGCTTTCTTT. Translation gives CASSLAKVLPEAFF.